Sequencing of this T cell receptor beta chain was carried out in a study of blood T cell repertoires in COVID-19. Across the study: The United States, Italy and Spain were the sources of the acute and convalescent COVID-19 samples.

Libraries were prepared by immunoSEQ multiplex PCR; TCRdb keeps only in-frame clonotypes and omits some of them. The data contain nearly 35,000 clones, approximately 82% of them singletons. Sequenced sample: peripheral blood. The source of this sequence is a woman in her sixties with acute or convalescent COVID-19.

For the CDR3, the DNA is TGTGCCAGCTCACCACAAAGCCAGGGTGTCTATGGCTACACCTTC. Its translation: CASSPQSQGVYGYTF. V and J are TRBV18 and TRBJ1-2; a weak D match, TRBD1 (5 bases). Germline CDR1 reads KGHSH; CDR2 reads LQKENI. This CDR3 contains 15 residues. Trimming removed 1 base from V and 4 bases from J, with 13 bases in between.